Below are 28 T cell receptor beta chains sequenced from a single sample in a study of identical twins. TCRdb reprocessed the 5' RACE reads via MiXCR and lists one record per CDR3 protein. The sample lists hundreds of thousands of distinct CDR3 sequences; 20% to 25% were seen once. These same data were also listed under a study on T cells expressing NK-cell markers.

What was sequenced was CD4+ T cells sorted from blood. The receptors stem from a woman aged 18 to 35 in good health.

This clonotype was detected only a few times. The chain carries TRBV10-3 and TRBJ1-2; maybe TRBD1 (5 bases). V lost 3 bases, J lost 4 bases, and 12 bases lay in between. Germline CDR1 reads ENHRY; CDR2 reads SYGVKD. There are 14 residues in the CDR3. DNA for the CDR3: TGTGCCATCAGTGATAAGGGGAATTCCTATGGCTACACCTTC. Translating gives CAISDKGNSYGYTF.

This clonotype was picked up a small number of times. The CDR3 sequence: CASSLQGAGTQYF. CDR3 DNA sequence: TGCGCCAGCAGCTTACAGGGGGCGGGGACCCAGTACTTC. This sequence joins TRBV5-1 and TRBJ2-5, with 9 bases aligning to TRBD1. In germline, CDR1 is SGHRS, CDR2 YFSETQ. The CDR3 covers 13 residues. Germline trimming cut 2 bases from V and 7 bases from J; bases unmatched to any gene: 3.

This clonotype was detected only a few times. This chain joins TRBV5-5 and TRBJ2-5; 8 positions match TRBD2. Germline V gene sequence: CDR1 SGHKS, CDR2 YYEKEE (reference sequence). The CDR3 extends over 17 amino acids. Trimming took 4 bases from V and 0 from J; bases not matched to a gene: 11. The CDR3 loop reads CASSPTSRGDNQETQYF. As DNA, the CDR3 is TGTGCCAGCAGCCCAACGTCGCGGGGGGACAACCAAGAGACCCAGTACTTC. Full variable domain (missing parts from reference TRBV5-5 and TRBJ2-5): DAGVTQSPTHLIKTRGQQVTLRCSPISGHKSVSWYQQVLGQGPQFIFQYYEKEERGRGNFPDRFSARQFPNYSSELNVNALLLGDSALYLCASSPTSRGDNQETQYFGPGTRLLVL.

As DNA, the CDR3 is TGTGCCAGCAGCCAAGTGGGGCGGTCGTCCTACAATGAGCAGTTCTTC. Residues: CASSQVGRSSYNEQFF. The chain recombines TRBV6-1 with TRBJ2-1, with D maybe TRBD1 (5 bases). V was pared by 6 bases and J by 1 base, with 16 bases between. This CDR3 has 16 residues. The germline V gene has CDR1 MNHNS and CDR2 SASEGT.

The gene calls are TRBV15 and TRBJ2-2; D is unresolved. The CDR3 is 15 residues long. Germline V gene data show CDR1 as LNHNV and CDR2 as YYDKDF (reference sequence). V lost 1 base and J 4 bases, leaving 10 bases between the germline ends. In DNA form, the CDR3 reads TGTGCCACCAGCAGAGGAGGATGGAGCACCGGGGAGCTGTTTTTT. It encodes CATSRGGWSTGELFF. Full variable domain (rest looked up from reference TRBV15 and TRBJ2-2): DAMVIQNPRYQVTQFGKPVTLSCSQTLNHNVMYWYQQKSSQAPKLLFHYYDKDFNNEADTPDNFQSRRPNTSFCFLDIRSPGLGDTAMYLCATSRGGWSTGELFFGEGSRLTVL.

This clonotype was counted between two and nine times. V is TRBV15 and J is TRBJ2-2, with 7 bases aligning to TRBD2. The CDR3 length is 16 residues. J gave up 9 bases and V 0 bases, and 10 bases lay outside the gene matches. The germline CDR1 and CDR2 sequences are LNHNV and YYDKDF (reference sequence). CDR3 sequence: CATSRDALAAGRELFF. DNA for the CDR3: TGTGCCACCAGCAGAGATGCGCTAGCAGCGGGGCGGGAGCTGTTTTTT.

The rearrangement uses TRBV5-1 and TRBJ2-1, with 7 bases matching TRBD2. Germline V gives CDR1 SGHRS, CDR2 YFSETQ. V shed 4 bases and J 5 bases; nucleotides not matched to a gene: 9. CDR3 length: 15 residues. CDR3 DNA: TGCGCCAGCAGCACCCTGGGGGGACTAAACAATGAGCAGTTCTTC. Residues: CASSTLGGLNNEQFF.

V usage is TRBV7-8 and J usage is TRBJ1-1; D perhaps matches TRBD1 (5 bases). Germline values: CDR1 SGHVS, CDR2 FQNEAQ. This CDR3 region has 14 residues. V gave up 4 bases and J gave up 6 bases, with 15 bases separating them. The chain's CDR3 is CASSSLAGRAEAFF. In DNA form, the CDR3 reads TGTGCCAGCAGCTCTCTAGCAGGGAGGGCTGAAGCTTTCTTT.

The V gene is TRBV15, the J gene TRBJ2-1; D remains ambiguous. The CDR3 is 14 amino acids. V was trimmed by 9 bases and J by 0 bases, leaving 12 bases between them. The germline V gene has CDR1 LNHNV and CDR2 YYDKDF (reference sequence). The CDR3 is CATRPASSYNEQFF. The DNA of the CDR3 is TGTGCCACTCGCCCGGCTAGCTCCTACAATGAGCAGTTCTTC.

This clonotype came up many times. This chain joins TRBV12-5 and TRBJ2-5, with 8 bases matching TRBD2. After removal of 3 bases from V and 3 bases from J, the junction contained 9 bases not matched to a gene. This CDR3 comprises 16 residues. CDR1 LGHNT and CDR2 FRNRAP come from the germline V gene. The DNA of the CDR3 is TGTGCTAGTGGTTTAGGGCTAGCGGGTTCCAAAGAGACCCAGTACTTC. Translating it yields CASGLGLAGSKETQYF.

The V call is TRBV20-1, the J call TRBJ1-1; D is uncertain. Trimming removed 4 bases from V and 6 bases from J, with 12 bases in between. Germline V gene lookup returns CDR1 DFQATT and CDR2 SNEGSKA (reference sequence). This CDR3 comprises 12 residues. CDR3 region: CSATLRVAEAFF. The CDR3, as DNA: TGCAGTGCTACTTTACGAGTTGCTGAAGCTTTCTTT.

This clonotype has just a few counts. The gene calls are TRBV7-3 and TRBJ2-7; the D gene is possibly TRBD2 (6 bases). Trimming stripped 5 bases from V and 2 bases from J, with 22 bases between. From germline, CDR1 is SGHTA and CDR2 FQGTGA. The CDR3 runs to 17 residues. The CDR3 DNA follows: TGTGCCAGCAGCACCCGCGGGGCGGGGAATGGTCCCTACGAGCAGTACTTC. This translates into CASSTRGAGNGPYEQYF.

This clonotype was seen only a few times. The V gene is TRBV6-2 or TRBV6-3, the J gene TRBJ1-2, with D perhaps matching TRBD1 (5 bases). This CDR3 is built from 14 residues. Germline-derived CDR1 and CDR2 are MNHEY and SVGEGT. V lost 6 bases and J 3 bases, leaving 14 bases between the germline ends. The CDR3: CASRGPSRDYGYTF. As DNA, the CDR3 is TGTGCCAGCAGGGGGCCGAGCAGAGACTATGGCTACACCTTC.

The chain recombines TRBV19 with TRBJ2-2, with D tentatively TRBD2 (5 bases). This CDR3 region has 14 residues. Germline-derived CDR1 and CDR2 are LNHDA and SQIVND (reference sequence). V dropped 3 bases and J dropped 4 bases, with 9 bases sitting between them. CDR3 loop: CASSIREGTGELFF. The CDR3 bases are TGTGCCAGTAGTATTCGCGAGGGCACCGGGGAGCTGTTTTTT. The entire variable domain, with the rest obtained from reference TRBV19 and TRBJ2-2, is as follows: DGGITQSPKYLFRKEGQNVTLSCEQNLNHDAMYWYRQDPGQGLRLIYYSQIVNDFQKGDIAEGYSVSREKKESFPLTVTSAQKNPTAFYLCASSIREGTGELFFGEGSRLTVL.

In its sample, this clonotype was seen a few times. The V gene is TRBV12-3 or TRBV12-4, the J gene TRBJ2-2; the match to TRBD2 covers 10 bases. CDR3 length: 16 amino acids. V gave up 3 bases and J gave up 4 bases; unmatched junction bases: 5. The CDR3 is CASSLLASGSTGELFF. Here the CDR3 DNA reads TGTGCCAGCAGTTTGTTGGCTAGCGGGAGCACCGGGGAGCTGTTTTTT.

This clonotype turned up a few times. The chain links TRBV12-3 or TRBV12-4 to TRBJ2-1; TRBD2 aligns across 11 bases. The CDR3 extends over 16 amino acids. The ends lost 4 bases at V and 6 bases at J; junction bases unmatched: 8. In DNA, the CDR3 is TGTGCCAGCAGTTCCCTTAGCGGGGGGGTGAGCAATGAGCAGTTCTTC. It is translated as CASSSLSGGVSNEQFF.

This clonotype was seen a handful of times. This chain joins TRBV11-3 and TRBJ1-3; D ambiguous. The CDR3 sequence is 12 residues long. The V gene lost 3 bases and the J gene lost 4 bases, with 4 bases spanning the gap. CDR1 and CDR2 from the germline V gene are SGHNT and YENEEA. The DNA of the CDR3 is TGTGCCAGCAGCTTTGTGGGAAACACCATATATTTT. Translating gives CASSFVGNTIYF.

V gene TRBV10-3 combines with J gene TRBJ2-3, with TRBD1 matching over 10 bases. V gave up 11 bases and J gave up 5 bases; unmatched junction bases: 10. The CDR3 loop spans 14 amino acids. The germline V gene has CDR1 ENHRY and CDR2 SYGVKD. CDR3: CAYSGTGVVDTQYF. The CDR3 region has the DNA TGTGCCTACTCCGGGACAGGGGTTGTAGATACGCAGTATTTT.

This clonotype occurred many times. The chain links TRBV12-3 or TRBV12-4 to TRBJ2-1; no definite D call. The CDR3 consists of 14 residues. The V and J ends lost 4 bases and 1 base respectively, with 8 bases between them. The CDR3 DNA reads TGTGCCAGCAGTTACGGTGATTCCTACAATGAGCAGTTCTTC. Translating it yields CASSYGDSYNEQFF.

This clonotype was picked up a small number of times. CDR3 amino acids: CASSQGARDYGYTF. DNA of the CDR3: TGTGCCAGCAGCCAGGGGGCGAGGGACTATGGCTACACCTTC. The gene calls are TRBV3-1 and TRBJ1-2, with D possibly matching TRBD1 (6 bases). This CDR3 is 14 amino acids long. The V and J ends lost 3 bases and 3 bases respectively, with 11 bases between them. Germline V lookup: CDR1 LGHDT, CDR2 YNNKEL (reference sequence). Full variable domain (rest looked up from reference TRBV3-1 and TRBJ1-2): DTAVSQTPKYLVTQMGNDKSIKCEQNLGHDTMYWYKQDSKKFLKIMFSYNNKELIINETVPNRFSPKSPDKAHLNLHINSLELGDSAVYFCASSQGARDYGYTFGSGTRLTVV.

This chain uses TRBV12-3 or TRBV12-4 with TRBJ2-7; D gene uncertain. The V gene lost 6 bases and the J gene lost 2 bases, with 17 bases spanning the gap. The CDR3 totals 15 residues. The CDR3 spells CASSQKLGSAYEQYF. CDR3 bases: TGTGCCAGCAGCCAAAAACTCGGGTCCGCCTACGAGCAGTACTTC.

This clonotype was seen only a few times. The CDR3 DNA is TGTGCCAGCAGCCAACTAGCGGGAGGGTCCTACGAGCAGTACTTC. Translated: CASSQLAGGSYEQYF. V usage is TRBV6-4 and J usage is TRBJ2-7; 13 positions match TRBD2. The J segment lost 1 base and the V segment lost 6 bases, leaving 3 bases of the junction unmatched. This CDR3 is 15 amino acids long. The germline gives CDR1 MRHNA, CDR2 SNTAGT.

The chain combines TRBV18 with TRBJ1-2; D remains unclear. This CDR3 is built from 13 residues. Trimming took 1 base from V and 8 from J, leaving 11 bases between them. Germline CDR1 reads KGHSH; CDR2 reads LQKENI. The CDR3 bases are TGTGCCAGCTCACCACTGGCTGGATCCGGCTACACCTTC. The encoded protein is CASSPLAGSGYTF.

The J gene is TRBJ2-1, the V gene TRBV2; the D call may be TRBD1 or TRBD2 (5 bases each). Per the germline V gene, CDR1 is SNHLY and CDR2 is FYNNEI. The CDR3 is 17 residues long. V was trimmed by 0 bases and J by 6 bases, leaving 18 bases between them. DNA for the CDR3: TGTGCCAGCAGTGAAGCGGGGCGGGCCCCCCGGGCCAATGAGCAGTTCTTC. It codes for CASSEAGRAPRANEQFF.

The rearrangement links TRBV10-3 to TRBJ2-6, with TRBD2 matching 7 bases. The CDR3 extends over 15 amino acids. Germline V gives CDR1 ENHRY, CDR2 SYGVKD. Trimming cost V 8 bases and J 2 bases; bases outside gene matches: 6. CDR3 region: CAILGLVAGANVLTF. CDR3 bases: TGTGCCATCCTCGGACTAGTCGCTGGGGCCAACGTCCTGACTTTC.

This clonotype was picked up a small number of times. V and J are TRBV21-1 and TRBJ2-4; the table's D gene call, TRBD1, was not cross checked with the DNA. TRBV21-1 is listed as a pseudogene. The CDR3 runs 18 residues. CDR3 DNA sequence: TGTGCCAGCAGCAAAAACGTCCCCCCGAGTAGAGCCAAAAACATTCAGTACTTC. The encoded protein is CASSKNVPPSRAKNIQYF.

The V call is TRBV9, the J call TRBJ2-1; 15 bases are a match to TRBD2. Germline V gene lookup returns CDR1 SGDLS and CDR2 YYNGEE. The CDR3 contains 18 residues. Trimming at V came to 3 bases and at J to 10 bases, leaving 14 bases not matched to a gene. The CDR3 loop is CASSGGLAGGLYEGEQFF. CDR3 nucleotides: TGTGCCAGCAGCGGGGGACTAGCGGGAGGCCTCTATGAAGGGGAGCAGTTCTTC.

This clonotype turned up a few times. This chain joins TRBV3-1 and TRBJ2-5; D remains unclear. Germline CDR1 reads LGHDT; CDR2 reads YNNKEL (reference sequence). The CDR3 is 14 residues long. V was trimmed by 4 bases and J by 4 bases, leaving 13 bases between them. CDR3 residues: CASSPGRVVETQYF. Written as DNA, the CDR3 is TGTGCCAGCAGCCCCGGGCGAGTAGTAGAGACCCAGTACTTC.